The 9 T cell receptor beta chains listed next were all sequenced from one sample in a study of T cell changes during pregnancy in multiple sclerosis. Produced via immunoSEQ multiplex PCR; TCRdb's table is partial and in-frame only. Of 45,000 to 55,000 clones listed, approximately 87% are singletons. The material was peripheral blood, obtained in the first trimester of pregnancy. Receptors originate from a female donor in good health, enrolled as a control in a pregnancy study.

CDR3 in amino acids: CASSSRKNTIYF. In DNA, the CDR3 is TGTGCCAGCAGTTCCAGAAAAAACACCATATATTTT. This chain links TRBV6-5 with TRBJ1-3; D is unclear. V was trimmed by 4 bases and J by 6 bases, leaving 7 bases between them. Germline-derived CDR1 and CDR2 are MNHEY and SVGAGI. The CDR3 extends over 12 amino acids.

The J gene is TRBJ1-3, the V gene TRBV30; 7 nucleotides line up with TRBD1. This CDR3 contains 13 residues. The germline CDR1 and CDR2 sequences are GTSNPN and SVGIG (reference sequence). The CDR3, as DNA: TGTGCGTACAGGGGTAACTCTGGAAACACCATATATTTT. This encodes CAYRGNSGNTIYF.

The gene calls are TRBV7-2 and TRBJ2-3, with D unresolved. V lost 1 base to trimming and J lost 4 bases, with 9 bases between them. CDR1 is SGHTA, CDR2 FQGNSA, per germline. This CDR3 contains 14 residues. CDR3 loop: CASSLVYSSDTQYF. The CDR3 coding sequence is TGTGCCAGCAGCTTAGTCTACAGTTCAGATACGCAGTATTTT.

The CDR3 sequence is CASSPWDRGRGTEAFF. Here the CDR3 DNA reads TGTGCCAGCAGTCCTTGGGACAGGGGGCGCGGCACTGAAGCTTTCTTT. The chain joins TRBV28 to TRBJ1-1, with 12 bases identical to TRBD1. This CDR3 is 16 amino acids long. Trimming at V came to 5 bases and at J to 4 bases, leaving 8 bases not matched to a gene. Germline loops: CDR1 MDHEN, CDR2 SYDVKM. Complete variable domain (other parts from reference TRBV28 and TRBJ1-1): DVKVTQSSRYLVKRTGEKVFLECVQDMDHENMFWYRQDPGLGLRLIYFSYDVKMKEKGDIPEGYSVSREKKERFSLILESASTNQTSMYLCASSPWDRGRGTEAFFGQGTRLTVV.

The V gene is TRBV5-1, the J gene TRBJ2-3; 9 bases are a match to TRBD1. The CDR3 is 15 amino acids. With 7 bases clipped from V and 1 base from J, the junction kept 7 bases outside the gene matches. CDR1 and CDR2 (germline): SGHRS, YFSETQ. The CDR3 nucleotides read TGCGCCAGCGGCCGCCGGACAGGGGGCACAGATACGCAGTATTTT. Translated, it gives CASGRRTGGTDTQYF.

This clone has only one observation. The CDR3 sequence: CATSLGLAGAYEQYF. The DNA of the CDR3 is TGTGCCACCAGCTTAGGACTAGCGGGAGCCTACGAGCAGTACTTC. The chain couples TRBV15 to TRBJ2-7; 13 bases align to TRBD2. Trimming cost V 5 bases and J 2 bases; bases outside gene matches: 3. The CDR3 covers 15 residues. Germline V gene lookup returns CDR1 LNHNV and CDR2 YYDKDF (reference sequence).

The rearrangement links TRBV7-8 to TRBJ1-2, with D possibly being TRBD1 (5 bases). Germline assignment: CDR1 SGHVS and CDR2 FQNEAQ. V was trimmed by 1 base and J by 6 bases, leaving 12 bases between them. This CDR3 is 14 amino acids long. CDR3 sequence (DNA): TGTGCCAGCAGCTTAGGTGGAGGGGTTAATGGCTACACCTTC. Amino acids: CASSLGGGVNGYTF.

This chain joins TRBV27 and TRBJ2-7, with a tentative D call TRBD1 (5 bases). Germline V CDR1 and CDR2: MNHEY, SMNVEV (reference sequence). The length of the CDR3 is 14 residues. Trimming took 0 bases from V and 3 from J, leaving 9 bases between them. CDR3 region: CASSLSAGFYEQYF. CDR3 DNA sequence: TGTGCCAGCAGTTTATCGGCAGGGTTCTACGAGCAGTACTTC.

The V and J genes are TRBV29-1 and TRBJ1-5; 8 nucleotides line up with TRBD1. The CDR3 covers 15 residues. The V gene end was trimmed by 6 bases and the J gene end by 4 bases; junction bases not matched to a gene: 11. The germline V gene encodes CDR1 SQVTM and CDR2 ANQGSEA. This CDR3 reads CSVLQGVGSNQPQHF. The DNA of the CDR3 is TGCAGCGTGCTACAGGGGGTGGGGAGTAATCAGCCCCAGCATTTT. The whole variable domain, filled in from reference TRBV29-1 and TRBJ1-5, reads SAVISQKPSRDICQRGTSLTIQCQVDSQVTMMFWYRQQPGQSLTLIATANQGSEATYESGFVIDKFPISRPNLTFSTLTVSNMSPEDSSIYLCSVLQGVGSNQPQHFGDGTRLSIL.